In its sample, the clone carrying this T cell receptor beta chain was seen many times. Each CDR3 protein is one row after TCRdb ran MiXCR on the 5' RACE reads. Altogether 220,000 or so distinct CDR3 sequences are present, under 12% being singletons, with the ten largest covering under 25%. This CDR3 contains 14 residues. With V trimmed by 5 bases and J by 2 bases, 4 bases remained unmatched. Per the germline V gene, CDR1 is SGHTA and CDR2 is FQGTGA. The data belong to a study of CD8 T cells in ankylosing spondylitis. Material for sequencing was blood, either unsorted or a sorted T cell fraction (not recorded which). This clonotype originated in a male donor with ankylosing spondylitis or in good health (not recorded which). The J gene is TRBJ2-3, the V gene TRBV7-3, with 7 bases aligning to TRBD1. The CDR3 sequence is CASSQDRNTDTQYF. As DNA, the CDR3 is TGTGCCAGCAGCCAGGACAGGAACACAGATACGCAGTATTTT.